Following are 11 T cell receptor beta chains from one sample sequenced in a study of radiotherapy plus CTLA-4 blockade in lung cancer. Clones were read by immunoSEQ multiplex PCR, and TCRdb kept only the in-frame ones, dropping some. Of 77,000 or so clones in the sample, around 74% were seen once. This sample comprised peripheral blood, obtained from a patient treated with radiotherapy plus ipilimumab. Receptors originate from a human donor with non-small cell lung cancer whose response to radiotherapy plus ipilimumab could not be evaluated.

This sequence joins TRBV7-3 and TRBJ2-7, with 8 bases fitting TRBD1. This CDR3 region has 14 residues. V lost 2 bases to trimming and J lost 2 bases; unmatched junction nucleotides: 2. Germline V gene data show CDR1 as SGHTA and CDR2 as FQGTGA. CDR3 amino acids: CASSLGTGPYEQYF. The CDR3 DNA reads TGTGCCAGCAGCTTAGGGACAGGCCCCTACGAGCAGTACTTC. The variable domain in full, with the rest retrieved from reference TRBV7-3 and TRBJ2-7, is GAGVSQTPSNKVTEKGKYVELRCDPISGHTALYWYRQSLGQGPEFLIYFQGTGAADDSGLPNDRFFAVRPEGSVSTLKIQRTERGDSAVYLCASSLGTGPYEQYFGPGTRLTVT.

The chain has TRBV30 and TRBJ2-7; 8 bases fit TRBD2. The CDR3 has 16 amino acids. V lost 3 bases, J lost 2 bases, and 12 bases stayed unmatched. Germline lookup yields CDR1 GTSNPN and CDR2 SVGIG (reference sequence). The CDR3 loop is CAWSTGGLAGTYEQYF. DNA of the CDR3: TGTGCCTGGAGCACGGGGGGCCTAGCGGGCACCTACGAGCAGTACTTC. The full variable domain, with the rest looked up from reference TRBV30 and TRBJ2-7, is SQTIHQWPATLVQPVGSPLSLECTVEGTSNPNLYWYRQAAGRGLQLLFYSVGIGQISSEVPQNLSASRPQDRQFILSSKKLLLSDSGFYLCAWSTGGLAGTYEQYFGPGTRLTVT.

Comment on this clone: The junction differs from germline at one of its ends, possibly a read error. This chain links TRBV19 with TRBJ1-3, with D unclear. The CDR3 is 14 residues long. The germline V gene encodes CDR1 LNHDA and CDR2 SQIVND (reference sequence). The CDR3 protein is CASCIGGSGNTIYF. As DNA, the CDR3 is TGTGCCAGTTGTATAGGAGGCTCTGGAAACACCATATATTTT.

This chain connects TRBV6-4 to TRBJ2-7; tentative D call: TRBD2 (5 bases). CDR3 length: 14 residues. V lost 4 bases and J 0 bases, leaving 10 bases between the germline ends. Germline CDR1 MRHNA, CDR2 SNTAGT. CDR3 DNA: TGTGCCAGCAGTGTTGGAGGAGGCTCCTACGAGCAGTACTTC. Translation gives CASSVGGGSYEQYF.

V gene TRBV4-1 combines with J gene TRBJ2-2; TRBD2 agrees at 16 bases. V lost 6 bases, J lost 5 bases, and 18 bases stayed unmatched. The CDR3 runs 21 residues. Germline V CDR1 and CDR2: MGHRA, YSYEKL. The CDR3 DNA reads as TGCGCCAGCAGGGCACCCACCGGGACTAGCGGGGGGGCCACTTGGACCGGGGAGCTGTTTTTT. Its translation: CASRAPTGTSGGATWTGELFF.

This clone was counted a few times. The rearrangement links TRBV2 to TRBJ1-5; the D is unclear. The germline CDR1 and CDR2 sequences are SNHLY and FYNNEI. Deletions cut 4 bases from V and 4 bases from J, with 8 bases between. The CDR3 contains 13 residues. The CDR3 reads CASSADWNQPQHF. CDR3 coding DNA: TGTGCCAGCAGTGCGGACTGGAATCAGCCCCAGCATTTT.

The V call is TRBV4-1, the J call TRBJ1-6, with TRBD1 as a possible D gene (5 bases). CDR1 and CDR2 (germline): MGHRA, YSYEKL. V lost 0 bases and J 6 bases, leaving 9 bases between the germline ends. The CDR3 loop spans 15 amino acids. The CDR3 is CASSQDQGPNSPLHF. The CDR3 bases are TGCGCCAGCAGCCAAGATCAGGGTCCTAATTCACCCCTCCACTTT.

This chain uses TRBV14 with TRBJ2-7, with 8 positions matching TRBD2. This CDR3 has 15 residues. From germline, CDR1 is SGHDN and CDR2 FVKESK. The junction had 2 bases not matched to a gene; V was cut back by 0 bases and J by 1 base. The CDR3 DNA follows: TGTGCCAGCAGCCAAGAGCGGGGGGTGTCCTACGAGCAGTACTTC. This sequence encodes CASSQERGVSYEQYF.

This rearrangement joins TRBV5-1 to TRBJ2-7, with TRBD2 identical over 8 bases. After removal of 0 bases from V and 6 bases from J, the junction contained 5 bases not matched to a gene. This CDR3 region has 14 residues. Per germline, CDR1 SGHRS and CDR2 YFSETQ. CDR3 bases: TGCGCCAGCAGCTTGGACGGGAGGGCCCTCGAGCAGTACTTC. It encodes CASSLDGRALEQYF.

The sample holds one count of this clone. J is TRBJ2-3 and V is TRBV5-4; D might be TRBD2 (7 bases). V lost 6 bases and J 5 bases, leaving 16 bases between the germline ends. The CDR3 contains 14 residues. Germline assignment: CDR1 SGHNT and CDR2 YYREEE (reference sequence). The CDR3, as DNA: TGTGCCAGCACCCGGGCCGGGGGGCTAGATACGCAGTATTTT. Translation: CASTRAGGLDTQYF.

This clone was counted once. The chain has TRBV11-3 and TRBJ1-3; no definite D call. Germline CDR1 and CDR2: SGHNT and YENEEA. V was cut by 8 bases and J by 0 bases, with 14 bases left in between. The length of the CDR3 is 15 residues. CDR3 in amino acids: CASGASLPSGNTIYF. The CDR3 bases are TGTGCCAGCGGAGCCAGCCTTCCCTCTGGAAACACCATATATTTT.